A selection of T cell receptor beta chains follows, all from one sample in a study of cytomegalovirus exposure and HLA in healthy donors. TCRdb's table, derived via immunoSEQ multiplex PCR, lists solely in-frame clones and lacks some. In all, the sample yields some 150,000 clones. The sequenced material came from PBMCs. All receptors come from a woman aged 18-30 years in good health and CMV-seronegative. CDR3s include the opening cysteine and the closing phenylalanine or tryptophan. The order of the fields is V gene, J gene, D gene, CDR3 DNA, CDR3 protein. A D gene is named only where the DNA matches it firmly.

TRBV6-5	TRBJ1-1	.	TGTGCCAGCAGTCGACAGAACACTGAAGCTTTCTTT	CASSRQNTEAFF
TRBV2	TRBJ2-1	TRBD2	TGTGCCAGCGCTAGCGGAATTTACAATGAGCAGTTCTTC	CASASGIYNEQFF
TRBV4-3	TRBJ1-1	.	TGCGCCAGCAGCCAATCGGGGAGCGGGGGTTTGGGTGAAGCTTTCTTT	CASSQSGSGGLGEAFF
TRBV20-1	TRBJ2-5	.	TGCAGTACAGGGATGGGAGAGACCCAGTACTTC	CSTGMGETQYF
TRBV4-1	TRBJ1-2	.	TGCGCCAGCAGCCAAGCCGGGGGAAACTATGGCTACACCTTC	CASSQAGGNYGYTF
TRBV27	TRBJ2-1	.	TGTGCCAGCAGTGCGGGACTTATTCGGGATGAGCAGTTCTTC	CASSAGLIRDEQFF
TRBV6-1	TRBJ2-1	.	TGTGCCAGCAGTGCGGGTTGGGGGACTGGATTGAATGAGCAGTTCTTC	CASSAGWGTGLNEQFF
TRBV6-1	TRBJ1-2	.	TGTGCCAGCAGGGTTTTGGAAGGAGGTTATGGCTACACCTTC	CASRVLEGGYGYTF
TRBV6-5	TRBJ1-2	TRBD1	TGTGCCAGCAGATCGAGACAGGGGGCAGCTGGCTACACCTTC	CASRSRQGAAGYTF
TRBV27	TRBJ2-2	TRBD1	TGTGCCAGCAGTTTATTGGACAGGGAAGGGGAGCTGTTTTTT	CASSLLDREGELFF
TRBV27	TRBJ2-7	.	.	CASSSSDSSYEQYF
TRBV28	TRBJ2-2	.	TGTGCCAGCACCGAGACCGGGACCGGGGAGCTGTTTTTT	CASTETGTGELFF
TRBV10-3	TRBJ2-5	.	TGTGCCATCAGTAGGGAGACCCAAGAGACCCAGTACTTC	CAISRETQETQYF
TRBV6-5	TRBJ1-1	.	TGTGCCAGCAGTTCCAAATCGACAGGTCTCTCTGAAGCTTTCTTT	CASSSKSTGLSEAFF
TRBV6-5	TRBJ2-3	TRBD2	TGTGCCAGCAGTTACACTAGCGGCAGCACAGATACGCAGTATTTT	CASSYTSGSTDTQYF
TRBV10-3	TRBJ2-5	.	TGTGCCATCAGTGAGTCGAACAGACAAGAGACCCAGTACTTC	CAISESNRQETQYF
TRBV14	TRBJ1-1	.	TGTGCCAGCAGCCAAGATAGCTGGCCCGGCAACACTGAAGCTTTCTTT	CASSQDSWPGNTEAFF
TRBV12-5	TRBJ2-5	.	TGTGCTAGTGGTTTGGTACGGGGATACCGGGAGACCCAGTACTTC	CASGLVRGYRETQYF
TRBV5-4	TRBJ2-7	TRBD2	TGTGCCAGCAGTCCTAGCGGGAGGGCCTCCTACGAGCAGTACTTC	CASSPSGRASYEQYF
TRBV14	TRBJ2-1	TRBD2	TGTGCCAGCAGCCATCTAGCGGGACTCAATGAGCAGTTCTTC	CASSHLAGLNEQFF
TRBV7-9	TRBJ1-1	.	TGTGCCAGCAGCTTAGGGCAGGGTGAAGCTTTCTTT	CASSLGQGEAFF
TRBV27	TRBJ2-3	TRBD2	TGTGCCAGCAGTTTAGCGGGAGGGCCTTCGGCGCAGTATTTT	CASSLAGGPSAQYF
TRBV5-1	TRBJ1-3	.	TGCGCCAGCAGCCTACAGGAATTCTCTGGAAACACCATATATTTT	CASSLQEFSGNTIYF
TRBV7-2	TRBJ2-7	TRBD2	TGTGCCAGCAGCTTATCGGGGGGAACTAGCAGCGAGCAGTACTTC	CASSLSGGTSSEQYF
TRBV30	TRBJ2-1	TRBD2	TGTGCCGGCACGCGGCCTAGCGGGGACAATGAGCAGTTCTTC	CAGTRPSGDNEQFF
TRBV13	TRBJ2-2	TRBD1	TGTGCCAGCAGCAAACAGGGGGCAAGCGGTGGCGGGGAGCTGTTTTTT	CASSKQGASGGGELFF
TRBV11-2	TRBJ2-3	.	TGTGCCAGCAGCTTATATGGGAACGGGGCAGATACGCAGTATTTT	CASSLYGNGADTQYF
TRBV5-1	TRBJ2-3	.	TGCGCCAGCCGCCCCCAGGCCTACACAGATACGCAGTATTTT	CASRPQAYTDTQYF
TRBV19	TRBJ2-5	TRBD1	TGTGCCAGTAGTATGAACAGGGACAGGGAGACCCAGTACTTC	CASSMNRDRETQYF
TRBV30	TRBJ2-7	TRBD2	TGTGCCTGGAGTGGAAAAGGGCTAGCGGGTTACGAGCAGTACTTC	CAWSGKGLAGYEQYF
TRBV6-5	TRBJ1-2	.	TGTGCCAGCAGTTACTCGTCTTGGGCCATCTATGGCTACACCTTC	CASSYSSWAIYGYTF
TRBV25-1	TRBJ2-3	.	TGTGCCAGCAGTGAGAGTAGTTTAACAGATACGCAGTATTTT	CASSESSLTDTQYF
TRBV7-8	TRBJ2-2	TRBD2	TGTGCCAGCAGCTTCCGGGAGGGCCGGTTCGCAACCGGGGAGCTGTTTTTT	CASSFREGRFATGELFF
TRBV28	TRBJ1-2	TRBD1	TGTGCCAGCAGACGACAGGGAGTCGATGGCTACACCTTC	CASRRQGVDGYTF
TRBV19	TRBJ2-2	.	TGTGCCAGTAGTACCCCCGGGGGCACCGGGGAGCTGTTTTTT	CASSTPGGTGELFF
TRBV11-3	TRBJ2-2	.	TGTGCCAGCGGACTAACTTTTTGGACTGAAACGCCACCCGGGGAGCTGTTTTTT	CASGLTFWTETPPGELFF
TRBV2	TRBJ1-2	.	TGTGCCAGCAGCCGCGGCCCCCTGCCAGGGAACTATGGCTACACCTTC	CASSRGPLPGNYGYTF
TRBV10-3	TRBJ2-2	TRBD2	TGTGCCATCAGTGAGTATGAACTAGCGGGACCCACCGGGGAGCTGTTTTTT	CAISEYELAGPTGELFF
TRBV30	TRBJ2-3	.	TGTGCCTGGAGCGGCGGGTTTTTGTTTGATACGCAGTATTTT	CAWSGGFLFDTQYF
TRBV11-3	TRBJ2-1	.	TGTGCCAGCAGCTTAGCTGGGATAATAGCCGGAGGCAATGAGCAGTTCTTC	CASSLAGIIAGGNEQFF
TRBV5-1	TRBJ2-2	TRBD1	TGCGCCAGCAACACAGGGGACGGGGTCACCGGGGAGCTGTTTTTT	CASNTGDGVTGELFF
TRBV5-4	TRBJ2-2	.	TGTGCCAGCAGCTCGGAAGGCGGAGCGAACACCGGGGAGCTGTTTTTT	CASSSEGGANTGELFF
TRBV30	TRBJ2-2	TRBD2	TGTGCCTGGACGGGGGGGGCGGACACCGGGGAGCTGTTTTTT	CAWTGGADTGELFF
TRBV18	TRBJ1-2	TRBD1	TGTGCCAGCTCACCAGGAGACCGGGACAGCATCTATGGCTACACCTTC	CASSPGDRDSIYGYTF
TRBV19	TRBJ2-5	TRBD2	TGTGCCAGTAGTATTAGGACTAGCAGATCATTCGAGTTATGCTTGTTCCAAGAGACCCAGTACTTC	CASSIRTSRSFELCLFQETQYF
TRBV5-4	TRBJ1-2	.	TGTGCCAGCAGCTTGACAGGGTCCTATGGCTACACCTTC	CASSLTGSYGYTF
TRBV4-2	TRBJ1-1	TRBD1	TGTGCCAGCAGACCGACAGGGGCGCCTGAAGCTTTCTTT	CASRPTGAPEAFF
TRBV5-6	TRBJ2-5	.	TGTGCCAGCAGCTTGGCTGGTTTCGGGGAGACCCAGTACTTC	CASSLAGFGETQYF
TRBV7-6	TRBJ1-2	.	TGTGCCAGCAGCTTAGGGCCCAGGGATGTTCATGGCTACACCTTC	CASSLGPRDVHGYTF
TRBV9	TRBJ2-1	.	TGTGCCAGCAGCGTAGCCGGACAATCCTACAATGAGCAGTTCTTC	CASSVAGQSYNEQFF
TRBV19	TRBJ2-5	TRBD1	TGTGCCAGTAGTATGGGACAGTTTTCCCAAGAGACCCAGTACTTC	CASSMGQFSQETQYF
TRBV5-1	TRBJ2-5	TRBD2	TGCGCCAGCAGCCCAGGTGGAGCGGGAGGGCCGCGACAAGAGACCCAGTACTTC	CASSPGGAGGPRQETQYF